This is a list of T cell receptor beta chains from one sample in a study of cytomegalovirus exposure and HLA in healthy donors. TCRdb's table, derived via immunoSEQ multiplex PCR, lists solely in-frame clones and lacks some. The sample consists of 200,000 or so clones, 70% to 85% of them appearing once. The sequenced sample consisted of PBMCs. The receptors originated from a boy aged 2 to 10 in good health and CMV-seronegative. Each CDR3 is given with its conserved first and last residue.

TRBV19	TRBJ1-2	CASSGVNYGYTF
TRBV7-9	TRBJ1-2	CASSAPSLGQGANYGYTF
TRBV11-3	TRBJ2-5	CASSFGGGSETQYF
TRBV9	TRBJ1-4	CASSGGQAANEKLFF
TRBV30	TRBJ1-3	CAWSGPGNTIYF
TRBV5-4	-	CASSLGGRRSEQYF
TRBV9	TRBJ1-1	CASSVWGDNTEAFF
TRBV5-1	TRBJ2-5	CASSFPHLAGQETQYF
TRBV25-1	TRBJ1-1	CASSEGQGPFF
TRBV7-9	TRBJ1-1	CASSLLTPRTGSWYTEAFF
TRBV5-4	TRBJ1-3	CASSRDGRIPSGNTIYF
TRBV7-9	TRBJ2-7	CASRGDRAYEQYF
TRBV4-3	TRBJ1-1	CASSLSPGNTEAFF
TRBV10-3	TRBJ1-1	CAIRTGLQSPEAFF
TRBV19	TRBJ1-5	CASSIWSSGKGQPQHF
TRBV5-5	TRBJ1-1	CASSFRSHRSMNTEAFF
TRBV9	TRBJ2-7	CASSPTGTGSSEQYF
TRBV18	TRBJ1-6	CASSPEPTRNSPLHF
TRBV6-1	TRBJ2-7	CASREGGPYEQYF